These 14 T cell receptor beta chains originate from one sample sequenced in a study of T cell clonality in common variable immunodeficiency. This table comes from immunoSEQ multiplex PCR, and its TCRdb copy is limited to in-frame clones, with some not included. In total the sample includes tens of thousands of clones, none of them seen once. The sequencing input was peripheral blood mononuclear cells. The receptors come from a person between 18 and 75 years old in good health.

This clone appeared a few times. The CDR3 extends 3 residues past the end of the read, so its final part is completed from the germline J gene. V is TRBV18 and J is TRBJ2-5, with 7 bases identical to TRBD1. Trimming took 6 bases from V and 5 from J; bases not matched to a gene: 15. The germline V gene has CDR1 KGHSH and CDR2 LQKENI. The CDR3 length is 16 residues. CDR3 sequence: CASSGISGSQGETQYF. The CDR3 bases that were read are TGTGCCAGCTCCGGCATCTCGGGGTCACAGGGGGAGACC. Drawing the rest from reference TRBV18 and TRBJ2-5, the complete variable domain is NAGVMQNPRHLVRRRGQEARLRCSPMKGHSHVYWYRQLPEEGLKFMVYLQKENIIDESGMPKERFSAEFPKEGPSILRIQQVVRGDSAAYFCASSGISGSQGETQYFGPGTRLLVL.

This clone has at least ten counts. The read ends 3 residues shy of where the CDR3 ends; the end is completed using the germline J gene. This rearrangement joins TRBV20-1 to TRBJ2-3; no definite D call. The CDR3 has 13 amino acids. Germline CDR1 DFQATT, CDR2 SNEGSKA (reference sequence). CDR3 DNA (partial): TGCAGTGCTAGACCCCCGAGAGGTTGGACG. Translating gives CSARPPRGWT. The full CDR3 protein reads CSARPPRGWTQYF.

In its sample, this clone was seen many times. The missing CDR3 end, 3 residues past where the read stops, is filled in from the germline J gene. V is TRBV20-1 and J is TRBJ1-2; 10 bases agree with TRBD1. The CDR3 has 16 residues. Germline assignment: CDR1 DFQATT and CDR2 SNEGSKA (reference sequence). With V trimmed by 0 bases and J by 7 bases, 11 bases remained unmatched. CDR3 bases read: TGCAGTGCTAGAGACCCCGGGACAGGGGACCGTTCTGGC. Translating it yields CSARDPGTGDRSG. Given in full, the CDR3 is CSARDPGTGDRSGYTF.

This clone was detected ten times or more. The CDR3 extends 3 residues past the end of the read, so its final part is completed from the germline J gene. The chain joins TRBV20-1 to TRBJ2-1, with 8 bases aligning to TRBD2. The CDR3 extends over 16 amino acids. V gave up 0 bases and J gave up 1 base; unmatched junction bases: 5. Germline CDR1 DFQATT, CDR2 SNEGSKA (reference sequence). This CDR3 reads CSAREAGGRSYNEQFF. The sequenced CDR3 bases are TGCAGTGCTAGAGAGGCGGGAGGAAGGTCCTACAATGAG.

This clone has ten or more counts. Read coverage stops 3 residues before the CDR3 terminus; the germline J gene supplies the remainder. J is TRBJ2-2 and V is TRBV5-1, with 7 bases aligning to TRBD2. V dropped 4 bases and J dropped 6; count of bases not matched to a gene: 9. From germline, CDR1 is SGHRS and CDR2 YFSETQ. The CDR3 is made up of 15 amino acids. Partial CDR3 DNA: TGCGCCAGCAGCCTAAATCGGGGGGTCCCCGGGGAG. Its protein is CASSLNRGVPGE. The complete CDR3 reads CASSLNRGVPGELFF. Complete variable domain (other parts from reference TRBV5-1 and TRBJ2-2): KAGVTQTPRYLIKTRGQQVTLSCSPISGHRSVSWYQQTPGQGLQFLFEYFSETQRNKGNFPGRFSGRQFSNSRSEMNVSTLELGDSALYLCASSLNRGVPGELFFGEGSRLTVL.

This clone appeared many times. Coverage ceases 3 residues before the CDR3 finishes, and the germline J gene fills in the end. The V and J genes are TRBV6-2 or TRBV6-3 and TRBJ2-7; D perhaps matches TRBD2 (6 bases). Germline V gives CDR1 MNHEY, CDR2 SVGEGT. Trimming left V 2 bases short and J 2 bases short, with 19 bases between. The length of the CDR3 is 17 residues. The CDR3: CASSYPQGGMVTYEQYF. CDR3 DNA (partial): TGTGCCAGCAGTTACCCACAAGGCGGGATGGTTACCTACGAG.

This clone showed up just a few times. With the read ending 3 residues before the CDR3 end, the germline J gene is used to fill in that end. The chain couples TRBV7-9 to TRBJ1-2; D gene unclear. The CDR3 sequence is 15 residues long. In germline, CDR1 is SEHNR, CDR2 FQNEAQ (reference sequence). Partial CDR3 DNA: TGTGCCAGCAGCTCAACCACGTCTCGCTCCTACGAC. Residues: CASSSTTSRSYD. The whole CDR3 sequence reads CASSSTTSRSYDYTF.

In regard to this clone: The CDR3 end lies 3 residues beyond the end of the read and is filled in from the germline J gene. The chain combines TRBV7-2 with TRBJ1-2; D ambiguous. Germline V gene lookup returns CDR1 SGHTA and CDR2 FQGNSA. The length of the CDR3 is 15 residues. The covered CDR3 bases are TGTGCCAGCAGCTTAACTAGCGGGAGAGAGAACGAC. Translated, it gives CASSLTSGREND. The CDR3, in full, reads CASSLTSGRENDYTF.

This clone was seen repeatedly, ten times or more. Read sequence stops 3 residues before the CDR3 end, and the germline J gene provides the missing end. The V gene is TRBV19, the J gene TRBJ2-1; D might be TRBD2 (6 bases). The germline V gene has CDR1 LNHDA and CDR2 SQIVND (reference sequence). The CDR3 sequence is 15 residues long. V was clipped by 5 bases and J by 2 bases, with 13 bases between them. The CDR3 DNA, read in part, is TGTGCCAGTAGTTTTCGGGGGATCACCTACAATGAG. This encodes CASSFRGITYNE. The complete CDR3 reads CASSFRGITYNEQFF.

Concerning this clone itself: Mismatch with germline at one junction end may stem from a read error. The missing CDR3 end, 3 residues past where the read stops, is filled in from the germline J gene. The chain has TRBV7-7 and TRBJ1-1; weak D call: TRBD1 (6 bases). This CDR3 has 13 amino acids. The germline V gene has CDR1 SSHAT and CDR2 FNYEAQ (reference sequence). CDR3 DNA, as far as it was read: TGTGCTAGCAGCCAGGACAGGAACACTGAA. Translating gives CASSQDRNTE. From start to end, the CDR3 is CASSQDRNTEAFF. Complete variable domain (other parts from reference TRBV7-7 and TRBJ1-1): GAGVSQSPRYKVTKRGQDVTLRCDPISSHATLYWYQQALGQGPEFLTYFNYEAQPDKSGLPSDRFSAERPEGSISTLTIQRTEQRDSAMYRCASSQDRNTEAFFGQGTRLTVV.

This clone was detected ten times or more. The CDR3 goes on 3 residues after the read ends, and that part is filled in from the germline J gene. V is TRBV19 and J is TRBJ2-7, with TRBD1 matching over 11 bases. The CDR3 has 15 residues. J gave up 4 bases and V 6 bases, and 8 bases lay outside the gene matches. CDR1 LNHDA and CDR2 SQIVND come from the germline V gene (reference sequence). The CDR3 sequence: CASSNSGTGGYEQYF. CDR3 bases read: TGTGCCAGTAGCAACTCCGGGACAGGGGGTTACGAG.

On this clone: Sequencing ends 3 residues short of the CDR3 end; the germline J gene provides the rest. The gene calls are TRBV6-1 and TRBJ1-2, with TRBD1 matching over 7 bases. Germline V gives CDR1 MNHNS, CDR2 SASEGT. The CDR3 length is 15 residues. The CDR3 here is CASSEDLGGVYDYTF. The CDR3 bases that were read are TGTGCCAGCAGTGAAGATCTAGGGGGCGTGTACGAC.

This clone has at least ten counts. The CDR3 extends 3 residues past the end of the read, so its final part is completed from the germline J gene. The genes are TRBV19 and TRBJ2-2; tentatively, D is TRBD1 (6 bases). The CDR3 extends over 15 amino acids. Trimming left V 10 bases short and J 4 bases short, with 19 bases between. Germline CDR1 LNHDA, CDR2 SQIVND (reference sequence). The CDR3 DNA, read in part, is TGTGCCACCAAACCGGGACACACTCCCACCGGGGAG. Translating gives CATKPGHTPTGE. The full CDR3 protein reads CATKPGHTPTGELFF.

This clone was counted at least ten times. The missing CDR3 end, 3 residues past where the read stops, is filled in from the germline J gene. The chain links TRBV18 to TRBJ1-2; D possibly corresponds to TRBD1 (6 bases). This CDR3 is 13 amino acids long. Germline CDR1 KGHSH, CDR2 LQKENI. The CDR3 is CASSPAPGEDYTF. CDR3 bases read: TGTGCCAGCTCACCGGCGCCAGGGGAGGAC.